The rows below give T cell receptor beta chains drawn from one sample of a study of blood T cell repertoires in COVID-19. The protocol was immunoSEQ multiplex PCR, while the TCRdb copy is restricted to in-frame clones and leaves out a portion. Here the sample spans around 160,000 clones, about 89% being singletons. Source material: peripheral blood. These receptor sequences come from a man older than 75 with acute or convalescent COVID-19. The CDR3 runs from the conserved cysteine through the conserved F or W. D genes are given only for firm matches. The size of a clone is reported for some rows only, either as once, few or many, or as a class for expanded clones.

V: TRBV19
size: .
J: TRBJ1-5
D: .
CDR3: CASSTRLLYQPQHF
DNA: TGTGCCAGTAGTACGCGGCTTCTCTATCAGCCCCAGCATTTT

V: TRBV3-1/TRBV3-2
size: .
J: TRBJ2-7
D: .
CDR3: CASSRINGGYEQYF
DNA: TGTGCCAGCAGCCGGATTAACGGGGGCTACGAGCAGTACTTC

V: TRBV29-1
size: few
J: TRBJ2-7
D: TRBD1
CDR3: CSVGDRVAEQYF
DNA: TGCAGCGTTGGAGACAGGGTAGCCGAGCAGTACTTC

V: TRBV6-1
size: .
J: TRBJ2-2
D: .
CDR3: CASSEALTDTGELFF
DNA: TGTGCCAGCAGTGAAGCCCTGACAGATACCGGGGAGCTGTTTTTT

V: TRBV4-1
size: .
J: TRBJ1-5
D: TRBD1
CDR3: CASSQGELRGQQPQHF
DNA: TGCGCCAGCAGCCAAGGTGAACTCAGGGGGCAACAGCCCCAGCATTTT

V: TRBV6-2/TRBV6-3
size: .
J: TRBJ2-1
D: TRBD2
CDR3: CASSYAGTSMYNEQFF
DNA: TGTGCCAGCAGTTACGCTGGGACTAGCATGTACAATGAGCAGTTCTTC

V: TRBV4-2
size: .
J: TRBJ1-3
D: .
CDR3: CASSQAGETTGNTIYF
DNA: TGTGCCAGCAGCCAAGCCGGCGAGACAACGGGAAACACCATATATTTT

V: TRBV9
size: .
J: TRBJ2-2
D: .
CDR3: CASSVGWLITGELFF
DNA: TGTGCCAGCAGCGTAGGGTGGCTGATCACCGGGGAGCTGTTTTTT

V: TRBV4-1
size: .
J: TRBJ2-3
D: .
CDR3: CASSQVGGGPQTDTQYF
DNA: TGCGCCAGCAGCCAAGTTGGGGGAGGCCCACAGACAGATACGCAGTATTTT

V: TRBV30
size: few
J: TRBJ1-2
D: TRBD1
CDR3: CAWAIRTGSYGYTF
DNA: TGTGCCTGGGCTATCCGGACAGGGAGCTATGGCTACACCTTC

V: TRBV18
size: .
J: TRBJ2-5
D: .
CDR3: CASSPPGGRETQYF
DNA: TGTGCCAGCTCACCACCGGGGGGGCGAGAGACCCAGTACTTC

V: TRBV28
size: .
J: TRBJ1-3
D: .
CDR3: CASSLSQGGDTIYF
DNA: TGTGCCAGCAGTTTAAGCCAGGGTGGGGACACCATATATTTT

V: TRBV19
size: .
J: TRBJ2-1
D: TRBD2
CDR3: CASSAAESGRAYEQFF
DNA: TGTGCCAGTAGTGCGGCGGAGAGCGGGAGGGCCTATGAGCAGTTCTTC

V: TRBV16
size: few
J: TRBJ1-1
D: TRBD1
CDR3: CASSPRQGSTEAFF
DNA: TGTGCCAGCAGCCCCCGACAGGGGAGCACTGAAGCTTTCTTT

V: TRBV5-4
size: .
J: TRBJ2-2
D: TRBD1
CDR3: CASSSGTGSGELFF
DNA: TGTGCCAGCAGCTCCGGGACAGGGAGCGGGGAGCTGTTTTTT

V: TRBV28
size: few
J: TRBJ2-7
D: .
CDR3: CASSLSLGGSYEQYF
DNA: TGTGCCAGCAGTTTATCTTTGGGGGGCTCCTACGAGCAGTACTTC

V: TRBV11-2
size: few
J: TRBJ2-2
D: TRBD1
CDR3: CASSPWTGKNTGELFF
DNA: TGTGCCAGCAGCCCGTGGACAGGGAAGAACACCGGGGAGCTGTTTTTT

V: TRBV28
size: .
J: TRBJ1-2
D: .
CDR3: CASSLVQPVGYTF
DNA: TGTGCCAGCAGTTTAGTACAGCCCGTTGGCTACACCTTC

V: TRBV3-1/TRBV3-2
size: .
J: TRBJ2-1
D: TRBD2
CDR3: CATASGYNEQFF
DNA: TGTGCCACAGCTAGCGGGTACAATGAGCAGTTCTTC

V: TRBV19
size: .
J: TRBJ1-4
D: .
CDR3: CASSPTGGSEKLFF
DNA: TGTGCCAGTAGTCCCACCGGGGGGTCTGAAAAACTGTTTTTT

V: TRBV19
size: .
J: TRBJ1-1
D: .
CDR3: CASSTRHTTEAFF
DNA: TGTGCCAGTAGTACAAGACATACTACTGAAGCTTTCTTT

V: TRBV28
size: .
J: TRBJ1-2
D: TRBD1
CDR3: CASSEGTGGRPNYGYTF
DNA: TGTGCCAGCAGTGAGGGGACAGGGGGCCGCCCTAACTATGGCTACACCTTC

V: TRBV18
size: .
J: TRBJ2-7
D: .
CDR3: CASSPRQTDSYEQYF
DNA: TGTGCCAGCTCACCCCGACAGACTGACTCCTACGAGCAGTACTTC

V: TRBV11-2
size: .
J: TRBJ1-1
D: TRBD1
CDR3: CASSLVPAQGLDTEAFF
DNA: TGTGCCAGCAGCTTAGTCCCTGCACAGGGGCTGGACACTGAAGCTTTCTTT

V: TRBV29-1
size: .
J: TRBJ2-5
D: .
CDR3: CSGGGSGTQYF
DNA: TGCAGCGGGGGGGGCTCTGGGACCCAGTACTTC

V: TRBV3-1/TRBV3-2
size: few
J: TRBJ2-1
D: .
CDR3: CASSQVPFGGEQFF
DNA: TGTGCCAGCAGCCAAGTACCCTTTGGGGGCGAGCAGTTCTTC

V: TRBV18
size: .
J: TRBJ2-1
D: TRBD2
CDR3: CASSTTSGSSYNEQFF
DNA: TGTGCCAGCTCAACTACTAGCGGAAGCTCCTACAATGAGCAGTTCTTC

V: TRBV7-9
size: .
J: TRBJ1-6
D: TRBD1
CDR3: CASSRGQGNSPLHF
DNA: TGTGCCAGCAGCAGGGGACAGGGAAATTCACCCCTCCACTTT

V: TRBV28
size: .
J: TRBJ1-5
D: .
CDR3: CASSLGGEGNQPQHF
DNA: TGTGCCAGCAGTTTAGGGGGCGAAGGCAATCAGCCCCAGCATTTT

V: TRBV28
size: few
J: TRBJ2-7
D: .
CDR3: CATLAGGETYEQYF
DNA: TGTGCCACCTTGGCCGGCGGGGAGACCTACGAGCAGTACTTC

V: TRBV6-5
size: .
J: TRBJ1-4
D: .
CDR3: CASRREGSNEKLFF
DNA: TGTGCTAGCAGGCGGGAGGGATCTAATGAAAAACTGTTTTTT

V: TRBV24-1
size: .
J: TRBJ1-2
D: .
CDR3: CATSDPPANYGYTF
DNA: TGTGCCACCAGTGACCCCCCGGCTAACTATGGCTACACCTTC

V: TRBV10-2
size: .
J: TRBJ1-4
D: TRBD1
CDR3: CASTAVDRTGEKLFF
DNA: TGCGCCAGCACGGCTGTGGACAGGACGGGAGAAAAACTGTTTTTT

V: TRBV18
size: .
J: TRBJ1-4
D: TRBD1
CDR3: CASSQYQETGGNEKLFF
DNA: TGTGCCAGCTCACAGTACCAAGAGACAGGGGGTAATGAAAAACTGTTTTTT

V: TRBV3-1/TRBV3-2
size: once
J: TRBJ2-5
D: TRBD1
CDR3: CASSTRQGVWETQYF
DNA: TGTGCCAGCAGCACTCGACAGGGGGTGTGGGAGACCCAGTACTTC

V: TRBV20-1
size: .
J: TRBJ2-7
D: .
CDR3: CSAAGDYEQYF
DNA: TGCAGTGCTGCCGGGGACTACGAGCAGTACTTC

V: TRBV14
size: .
J: TRBJ2-1
D: TRBD2
CDR3: CASSPSGRANYNEQFF
DNA: TGTGCCAGCAGCCCTAGCGGGAGGGCAAATTACAATGAGCAGTTCTTC

V: TRBV5-1
size: .
J: TRBJ2-5
D: .
CDR3: CASSPDSQETQYF
DNA: TGCGCCAGCAGCCCGGACAGCCAAGAGACCCAGTACTTC

V: TRBV5-1
size: .
J: TRBJ2-5
D: .
CDR3: CASSFVGEETQYF
DNA: TGCGCCAGCAGCTTTGTTGGAGAGGAGACCCAGTACTTC

V: TRBV27
size: .
J: TRBJ1-3
D: TRBD1
CDR3: CASRQGTGNTIYF
DNA: TGTGCCAGCAGACAGGGGACTGGAAACACCATATATTTT

V: TRBV5-1
size: .
J: TRBJ2-3
D: TRBD2
CDR3: CASSIGTSGRDTQYF
DNA: TGCGCCAGCAGCATAGGGACTAGCGGGAGAGATACGCAGTATTTT

V: TRBV5-1
size: .
J: TRBJ1-3
D: .
CDR3: CASSLGIQGSSGNTIYF
DNA: TGCGCCAGCAGCTTGGGTATTCAGGGGAGCTCTGGAAACACCATATATTTT

V: TRBV19
size: once
J: TRBJ1-3
D: .
CDR3: CASSPTEGNTIYF
DNA: TGTGCCAGTAGTCCGACGGAGGGAAACACCATATATTTT

V: TRBV19
size: .
J: TRBJ2-2
D: TRBD1
CDR3: CASSRGQAGTGELFF
DNA: TGTGCCAGTAGTAGGGGACAGGCCGGCACCGGGGAGCTGTTTTTT

V: TRBV11-3
size: few
J: TRBJ2-1
D: TRBD2
CDR3: CASSLAGGYNEQFF
DNA: TGTGCCAGCAGCTTAGCGGGGGGGTACAATGAGCAGTTCTTC

V: TRBV19
size: .
J: TRBJ1-5
D: .
CDR3: CAISSGNQPQHF
DNA: TGTGCCATCTCCTCGGGCAATCAGCCCCAGCATTTT

V: TRBV10-3
size: once
J: TRBJ2-6
D: TRBD1
CDR3: CAISESGDSLSGANVLTF
DNA: TGTGCCATCAGTGAGTCGGGGGACAGCCTCTCTGGGGCCAACGTCCTGACTTTC

V: TRBV5-1
size: .
J: TRBJ1-3
D: TRBD1
CDR3: CASSLDGQGTGNTIYF
DNA: TGCGCCAGCAGCCTAGACGGACAGGGAACGGGAAACACCATATATTTT

V: TRBV19
size: .
J: TRBJ2-1
D: TRBD1
CDR3: CACRDRVSNEQFF
DNA: TGTGCCTGCCGGGACAGGGTAAGCAATGAGCAGTTCTTC

V: TRBV5-1
size: .
J: TRBJ2-1
D: TRBD2
CDR3: CASRIRGREVDEQFF
DNA: TGCGCCAGCAGGATTAGAGGCCGGGAGGTGGATGAGCAGTTCTTC

V: TRBV5-1
size: .
J: TRBJ1-6
D: .
CDR3: CASSLYAGDNSPLHF
DNA: TGCGCCAGCAGCTTGTACGCAGGGGACAATTCACCCCTCCACTTT

V: TRBV7-9
size: .
J: TRBJ1-4
D: .
CDR3: CASSSPSSRGGNEKLFF
DNA: TGTGCCAGCAGCTCCCCCTCGTCGCGCGGGGGGAATGAAAAACTGTTTTTT

V: TRBV2
size: .
J: TRBJ2-5
D: TRBD2
CDR3: CASSELAGETQYF
DNA: TGTGCCAGCAGTGAACTAGCGGGGGAGACCCAGTACTTC